This passage covers 17 T cell receptor beta chains from one sample sequenced in a study of CD8 T cells in Susac syndrome. With random hexamers, roughly 0.45 to 1 ug RNA was reverse transcribed. TCRdb ran MiXCR on the immunoSEQ multiplex PCR reads and lists one entry per CDR3 protein. The table lists 210,000 or so distinct CDR3 sequences, 92% of them singletons. Sequenced input: CD8+ T cells from PBMCs. The origin of the receptors is a human donor with multiple sclerosis.

The chain recombines TRBV15 with TRBJ1-1; unclear D gene. This CDR3 is 13 amino acids long. Trimming took off 1 base at V and 7 bases at J, with 10 bases between the two ends. Germline V gene lookup returns CDR1 LNHNV and CDR2 YYDKDF (reference sequence). CDR3 region: CATSRAGVGEAFF. In nucleotides, the CDR3 is TGTGCCACCAGCAGAGCCGGCGTAGGTGAAGCTTTCTTT.

This rearrangement joins TRBV19 to TRBJ1-2; 8 bases align to TRBD1. With V trimmed by 3 bases and J by 5 bases, 14 bases remained unmatched. This CDR3 contains 17 residues. Germline V gene sequence: CDR1 LNHDA, CDR2 SQIVND (reference sequence). CDR3 sequence (DNA): TGTGCCAGTAGTATCGGTCCCGGACAGGGCGAGTATTATGGCTACACCTTC. Translation gives CASSIGPGQGEYYGYTF.

This chain links TRBV6-5 with TRBJ2-3; 11 nucleotides match TRBD2. V shed 0 bases, J shed 4 bases, and the junction held 3 bases outside the gene matches. The V gene's germline CDR1 is MNHEY and CDR2 SVGAGI. The CDR3 consists of 16 residues. CDR3 in DNA: TGTGCCAGCAGTTACTCGGAACTAGCGGGAGCAGATACGCAGTATTTT. It translates to CASSYSELAGADTQYF.

The V call is TRBV7-9, the J call TRBJ2-5; the D gene is possibly TRBD2 (5 bases). The germline gives CDR1 SEHNR, CDR2 FQNEAQ (reference sequence). Trimming left V 5 bases short and J 0 bases short, with 10 bases between. The CDR3 sequence is 14 residues long. CDR3 sequence reads: CASSPSTNQETQYF. DNA of the CDR3: TGTGCCAGCAGCCCCTCGACTAACCAAGAGACCCAGTACTTC.

The chain combines TRBV19 with TRBJ2-1, with 10 nucleotides matching TRBD2. Germline V gene lookup returns CDR1 LNHDA and CDR2 SQIVND (reference sequence). The CDR3 extends over 16 amino acids. V trimming: 10 bases; J trimming: 1 base; junction bases outside the gene matches: 10. The CDR3 reads CATGTSEGGSYNEQFF. The CDR3 DNA reads as TGTGCCACTGGGACTAGCGAGGGGGGGTCCTACAATGAGCAGTTCTTC. Filled out from reference TRBV19 and TRBJ2-1, the complete variable domain reads DGGITQSPKYLFRKEGQNVTLSCEQNLNHDAMYWYRQDPGQGLRLIYYSQIVNDFQKGDIAEGYSVSREKKESFPLTVTSAQKNPTAFYLCATGTSEGGSYNEQFFGPGTRLTVL.

This chain joins TRBV6-5 and TRBJ1-2; the D gene is possibly TRBD1 (6 bases). The germline V and J ends were trimmed by 5 bases and 5 bases, with 15 bases remaining between them. Germline CDR1 and CDR2: MNHEY and SVGAGI. The CDR3 is 14 amino acids. The CDR3 region has the DNA TGTGCCAGCAGTCCCGGGGGGCCCTTTTATGGCTACACCTTC. Translation: CASSPGGPFYGYTF.

V and J are TRBV27 and TRBJ2-1; TRBD2 aligns across 9 bases. Germline loops: CDR1 MNHEY, CDR2 SMNVEV (reference sequence). This CDR3 spans 14 amino acids. The trim removed 6 bases at V and 9 bases at J, leaving 9 bases unmatched. As DNA, the CDR3 is TGTGCCAGCAGCCCCGCGGCGGGGGGGGTTGAGCAGTTCTTC. This codes for CASSPAAGGVEQFF.

V is TRBV4-3 and J is TRBJ2-2; unclear D gene. Looked up from germline, CDR1 is LGHNA and CDR2 is YSLEER. CDR3 size: 16 residues. The V end lost 1 base, the J end lost 3 bases, and 12 bases lay between the germline ends. In DNA form, the CDR3 reads TGCGCCAGCAGCCAAGTGACCACAGAGGACACCGGGGAGCTGTTTTTT. Its protein is CASSQVTTEDTGELFF.

This chain connects TRBV7-9 to TRBJ1-2; possibly TRBD1 for D (5 bases). The V end lost 5 bases, the J end lost 3 bases, and 13 bases lay between the germline ends. Germline V gene data show CDR1 as SEHNR and CDR2 as FQNEAQ (reference sequence). The CDR3 runs 14 residues. The CDR3 spells CASSPIGGDYGYTF. In DNA, the CDR3 is TGTGCCAGCAGCCCGATCGGGGGGGACTATGGCTACACCTTC. Complete variable domain (other parts from reference TRBV7-9 and TRBJ1-2): DTGVSQNPRHKITKRGQNVTFRCDPISEHNRLYWYRQTLGQGPEFLTYFQNEAQLEKSRLLSDRFSAERPKGSFSTLEIQRTEQGDSAMYLCASSPIGGDYGYTFGSGTRLTVV.

J is TRBJ2-2 and V is TRBV19; D not resolved. V was clipped by 10 bases and J by 6 bases, with 12 bases between them. Germline V gives CDR1 LNHDA, CDR2 SQIVND (reference sequence). The CDR3 covers 12 residues. The CDR3 nucleotides read TGTGCCACCATAAGCTTCCCCGGGGAGCTGTTTTTT. Translation: CATISFPGELFF.

J is TRBJ1-2 and V is TRBV13; 9 positions match TRBD1. The V gene's germline CDR1 is PRHDT and CDR2 FYEKMQ (reference sequence). Unmatched junction bases numbered 4, after V lost 3 bases and J lost 8 bases. The CDR3 covers 13 residues. The DNA for the CDR3 is TGTGCCAGCAGCTTCGGGGACAGGGAGGGCTACACCTTC. Encoded protein: CASSFGDREGYTF.

The chain recombines TRBV6-1 with TRBJ2-5; a weak D match, TRBD2 (7 bases). The ends were cut back, 3 bases at V and 5 bases at J, with 13 bases in the middle. CDR3 size: 14 residues. Germline-derived CDR1 and CDR2 are MNHNS and SASEGT. The CDR3 DNA is TGTGCCAGCAGTGATGCGGGGGCTCTTGAGACCCAGTACTTC. Its protein is CASSDAGALETQYF.

The genes are TRBV20-1 and TRBJ2-5; possibly TRBD2 for D (6 bases). Trimming shortened V by 0 bases and J by 4 bases, and 15 bases separated the two germline ends. CDR1 DFQATT and CDR2 SNEGSKA come from the germline V gene (reference sequence). CDR3 length: 15 residues. Here the CDR3 reads CSARDGGRRSETQYF. In DNA form, the CDR3 reads TGCAGTGCTAGAGATGGGGGGAGGAGGTCAGAGACCCAGTACTTC.

The CDR3 DNA reads TGTGCCAGCAGTGAAACTAAGGGGGTCGTCGGCACAGATACGCAGTATTTT. Translation gives CASSETKGVVGTDTQYF. The rearrangement links TRBV25-1 to TRBJ2-3; D possibly corresponds to TRBD1 (6 bases). Deletions cut 2 bases from V and 1 base from J, with 16 bases between. The germline CDR1 and CDR2 sequences are MGHDK and SYGVNS. This CDR3 has 17 amino acids.

V and J are TRBV2 and TRBJ2-7, with D uncertain. V dropped 8 bases and J dropped 11 bases, with 19 bases sitting between them. Germline V lookup: CDR1 SNHLY, CDR2 FYNNEI. This CDR3 spans 12 amino acids. CDR3 region: CASQSGPRPEYF. CDR3 in DNA: TGTGCCAGCCAGTCCGGACCCCGCCCGGAGTACTTC. The full variable domain, completed using reference TRBV2 and TRBJ2-7, is EPEVTQTPSHQVTQMGQEVILRCVPISNHLYFYWYRQILGQKVEFLVSFYNNEISEKSEIFDDQFSVERPDGSNFTLKIRSTKLEDSAMYFCASQSGPRPEYFGPGTRLTVT.

The chain is built from TRBV24-1 and TRBJ2-7; 7 nucleotides align to TRBD2. J was trimmed by 2 bases and V by 3 bases; bases with no gene match: 6. Germline CDR1 is KGHDR and CDR2 is SFDVKD. The CDR3 extends over 15 amino acids. The CDR3 reads CATSDSGEGTYEQYF. The CDR3, as DNA: TGTGCCACCAGTGATAGCGGGGAAGGGACCTACGAGCAGTACTTC.

This chain connects TRBV29-1 to TRBJ2-1, with 7 nucleotides matching TRBD2. Trimming took 3 bases from V and 10 from J; bases not matched to a gene: 6. Germline V gene lookup returns CDR1 SQVTM and CDR2 ANQGSEA. The CDR3 covers 12 residues. CDR3 sequence reads: CSVDTGREEQFF. Written as DNA, the CDR3 is TGCAGCGTTGATACCGGGCGGGAGGAGCAGTTCTTC.